These 8 T cell receptor beta chains share one sample of origin, sequenced in a study of blood T cell repertoires in COVID-19. Assay: immunoSEQ multiplex PCR; the TCRdb copy retains only in-frame clones and omits some. The sample lists 100,000 to 150,000 clones; around 85% were seen once. The specimen was peripheral blood. All receptors come from a man aged 25 to 40 with COVID-19, enrolled during active disease.

The V and J genes are TRBV6-5 and TRBJ1-1; no clear D. CDR1 and CDR2 (germline): MNHEY, SVGAGI. The CDR3 runs 16 residues. V lost 2 bases to trimming and J lost 4 bases, with 17 bases between them. The CDR3 coding sequence is TGTGCCAGCAGTTACACGGACTCTCCCTTGACCACTGAAGCTTTCTTT. Protein sequence: CASSYTDSPLTTEAFF.

The chain employs TRBV2 and TRBJ2-3; the match to TRBD2 covers 16 bases. The CDR3 length is 15 residues. The trim removed 7 bases at V and 10 bases at J, leaving 8 bases unmatched. CDR1 is SNHLY, CDR2 FYNNEI, per germline. The CDR3, as DNA: TGTGCCAGCATCGAGGGACTAGCGGGGGGGCACGCGCAGTATTTT. It is translated as CASIEGLAGGHAQYF.

Many counts were recorded for this clone. J is TRBJ2-3 and V is TRBV5-1; a weak D match, TRBD2 (6 bases). The CDR3 has 17 residues. Germline V lookup: CDR1 SGHRS, CDR2 YFSETQ. Trimming took 0 bases from V and 5 from J, leaving 19 bases between them. DNA of the CDR3: TGCGCCAGCAGCTTGGATCGGGCCAGGGAGGTAGGAGATACGCAGTATTTT. Protein sequence: CASSLDRAREVGDTQYF.

This sequence joins TRBV18 and TRBJ2-5; the D gene is possibly TRBD2 (5 bases). Between the trimmed V and J ends, which lost 0 bases and 5 bases, there was a span of 10 bases. Per the germline V gene, CDR1 is KGHSH and CDR2 is LQKENI. This CDR3 comprises 14 residues. Written as DNA, the CDR3 is TGTGCCAGCTCACCACCGGACTTTAGGGAGACCCAGTACTTC. This gives the protein CASSPPDFRETQYF.

This clone was observed a handful of times. The chain recombines TRBV27 with TRBJ2-7; possible D gene TRBD2, 6 bases. CDR1 and CDR2 from the germline V gene are MNHEY and SMNVEV (reference sequence). V was cut by 6 bases and J by 5 bases, with 14 bases left in between. The CDR3 is 13 residues long. The CDR3 region is CASRRGRGDEQYF. In nucleotides, the CDR3 is TGTGCCAGCAGGCGGGGCAGAGGGGACGAGCAGTACTTC.

The genes are TRBV2 and TRBJ2-5, with D possibly TRBD2 on 5 matching bases. This CDR3 is built from 13 residues. Germline loops: CDR1 SNHLY, CDR2 FYNNEI. The germline V and J ends were trimmed by 6 bases and 7 bases, with 15 bases remaining between them. CDR3 protein: CASRGGRGGTQYF. DNA of the CDR3: TGTGCCAGCAGAGGAGGACGAGGCGGGACCCAGTACTTC.

The V gene is TRBV11-2, the J gene TRBJ2-5, with 8 positions matching TRBD2. V trimming: 3 bases; J trimming: 0 bases; junction bases outside the gene matches: 6. Germline loops: CDR1 SGHAT, CDR2 FQNNGV. The CDR3 loop spans 16 amino acids. Here the CDR3 DNA reads TGTGCCAGCAGCTTGAGTGGACTAGCAGACCAAGAGACCCAGTACTTC. Protein product: CASSLSGLADQETQYF.

The V gene is TRBV13, the J gene TRBJ2-3; perhaps TRBD2 as D (6 bases). Germline V gene data show CDR1 as PRHDT and CDR2 as FYEKMQ (reference sequence). V was clipped by 1 base and J by 3 bases, with 20 bases between them. CDR3 length: 18 amino acids. This CDR3 reads CASSLVAIWDSSTDTQYF. DNA for the CDR3: TGTGCCAGCAGCTTAGTAGCGATTTGGGACTCATCGACAGATACGCAGTATTTT.